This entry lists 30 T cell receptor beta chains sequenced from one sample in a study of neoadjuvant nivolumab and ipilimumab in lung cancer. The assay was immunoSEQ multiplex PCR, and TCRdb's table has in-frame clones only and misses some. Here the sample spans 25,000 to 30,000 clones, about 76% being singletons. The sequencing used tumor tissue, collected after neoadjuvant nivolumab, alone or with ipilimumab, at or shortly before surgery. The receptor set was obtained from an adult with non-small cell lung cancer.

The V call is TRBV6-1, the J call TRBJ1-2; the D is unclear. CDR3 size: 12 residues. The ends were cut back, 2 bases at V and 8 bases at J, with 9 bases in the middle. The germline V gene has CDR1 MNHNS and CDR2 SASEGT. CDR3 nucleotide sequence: TGTGCCAGCAGTGAAAGAAGTTGGGGCTACACCTTC. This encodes CASSERSWGYTF.

CDR3 region: CASSPSAGSTEAFF. CDR3 nucleotide sequence: TGTGCCAGCTCACCGTCGGCGGGGAGTACTGAAGCTTTCTTT. This chain uses TRBV18 with TRBJ1-1, with D unclear. Germline V gene lookup returns CDR1 KGHSH and CDR2 LQKENI. The CDR3 length is 14 residues. The V gene lost 3 bases and the J gene lost 5 bases, with 13 bases spanning the gap.

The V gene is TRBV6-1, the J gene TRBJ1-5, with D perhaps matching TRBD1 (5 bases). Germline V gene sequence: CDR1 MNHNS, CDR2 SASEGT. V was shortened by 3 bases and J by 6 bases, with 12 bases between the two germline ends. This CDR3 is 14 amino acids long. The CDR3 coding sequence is TGTGCCAGCAGTGATCAGGGAGGCGGTCAGCCCCAGCATTTT. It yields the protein CASSDQGGGQPQHF.

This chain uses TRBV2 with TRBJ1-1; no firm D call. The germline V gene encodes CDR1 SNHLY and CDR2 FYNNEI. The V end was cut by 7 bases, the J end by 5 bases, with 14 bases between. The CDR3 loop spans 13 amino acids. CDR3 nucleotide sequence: TGTGCCAGCATATCAAGGGTGGGAACTGAAGCTTTCTTT. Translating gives CASISRVGTEAFF.

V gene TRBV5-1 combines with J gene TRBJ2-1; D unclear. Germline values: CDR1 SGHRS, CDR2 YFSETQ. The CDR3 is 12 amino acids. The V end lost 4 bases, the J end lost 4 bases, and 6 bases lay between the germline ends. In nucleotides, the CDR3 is TGCGCCAGCAGCACCGATTACAATGAGCAGTTCTTC. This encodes CASSTDYNEQFF.

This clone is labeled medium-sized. As DNA, the CDR3 is TGCGCCAGCAGCCAAGCCCCAGGGGCTAACTATGGCTACACCTTC. Residues: CASSQAPGANYGYTF. The chain is built from TRBV4-1 and TRBJ1-2; tentative D call: TRBD1 (6 bases). The CDR3 is made up of 15 amino acids. Germline V CDR1 and CDR2: MGHRA, YSYEKL. Trimming removed 1 base at V and 0 bases at J, with 9 bases between.

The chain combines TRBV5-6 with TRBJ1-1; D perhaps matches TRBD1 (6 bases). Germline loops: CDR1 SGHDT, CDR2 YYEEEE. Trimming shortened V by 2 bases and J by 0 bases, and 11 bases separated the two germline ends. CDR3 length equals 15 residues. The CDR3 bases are TGTGCCAGCAGCTTCGGGGGCAGGTTGAACACTGAAGCTTTCTTT. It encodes CASSFGGRLNTEAFF.

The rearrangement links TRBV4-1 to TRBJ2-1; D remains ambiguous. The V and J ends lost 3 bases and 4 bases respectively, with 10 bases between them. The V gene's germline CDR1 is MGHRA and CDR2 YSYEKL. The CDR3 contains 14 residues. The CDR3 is CASSQAGYYNEQFF. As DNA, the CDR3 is TGCGCCAGCAGCCAGGCAGGCTATTACAATGAGCAGTTCTTC.

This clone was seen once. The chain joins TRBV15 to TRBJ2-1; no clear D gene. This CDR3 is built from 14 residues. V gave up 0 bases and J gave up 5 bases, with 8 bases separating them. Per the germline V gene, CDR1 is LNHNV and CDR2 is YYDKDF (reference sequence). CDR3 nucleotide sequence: TGTGCCACCAGCAGAGATTTCTCGGACAATGAGCAGTTCTTC. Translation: CATSRDFSDNEQFF.

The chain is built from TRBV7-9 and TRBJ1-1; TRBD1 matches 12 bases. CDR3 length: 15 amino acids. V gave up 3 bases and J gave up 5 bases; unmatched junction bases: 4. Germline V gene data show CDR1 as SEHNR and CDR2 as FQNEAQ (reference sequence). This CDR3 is CASSLGQGASTEAFF. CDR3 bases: TGTGCCAGCAGCTTGGGACAGGGGGCGAGTACTGAAGCTTTCTTT.

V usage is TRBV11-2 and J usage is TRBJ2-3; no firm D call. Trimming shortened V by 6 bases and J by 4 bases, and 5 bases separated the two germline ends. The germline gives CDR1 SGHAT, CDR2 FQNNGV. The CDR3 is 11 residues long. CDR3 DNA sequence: TGTGCCAGCAGGGGGTCAGATACGCAGTATTTT. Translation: CASRGSDTQYF.

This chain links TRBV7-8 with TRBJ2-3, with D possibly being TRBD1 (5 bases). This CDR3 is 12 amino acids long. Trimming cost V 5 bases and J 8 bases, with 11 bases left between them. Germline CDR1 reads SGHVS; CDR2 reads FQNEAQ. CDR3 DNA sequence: TGTGCCAGCAGCCCAGGGCCTACTACGCAGTATTTT. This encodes CASSPGPTTQYF. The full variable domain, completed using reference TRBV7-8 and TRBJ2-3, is GAGVSQSPRYKVAKRGQDVALRCDPISGHVSLFWYQQALGQGPEFLTYFQNEAQLDKSGLPSDRFFAERPEGSVSTLKIQRTQQEDSAVYLCASSPGPTTQYFGPGTRLTVL.

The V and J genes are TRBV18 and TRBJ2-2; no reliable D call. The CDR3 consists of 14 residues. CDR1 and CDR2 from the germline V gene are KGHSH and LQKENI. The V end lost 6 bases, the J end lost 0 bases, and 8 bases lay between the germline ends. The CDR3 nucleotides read TGTGCCAGCTCTCAGGCCTCGAACACCGGGGAGCTGTTTTTT. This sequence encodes CASSQASNTGELFF.

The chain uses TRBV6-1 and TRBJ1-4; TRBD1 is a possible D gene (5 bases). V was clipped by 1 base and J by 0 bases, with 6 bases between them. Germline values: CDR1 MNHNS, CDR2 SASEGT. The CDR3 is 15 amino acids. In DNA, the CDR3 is TGTGCCAGCAGTGAAGTGGGGGCAACTAATGAAAAACTGTTTTTT. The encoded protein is CASSEVGATNEKLFF.

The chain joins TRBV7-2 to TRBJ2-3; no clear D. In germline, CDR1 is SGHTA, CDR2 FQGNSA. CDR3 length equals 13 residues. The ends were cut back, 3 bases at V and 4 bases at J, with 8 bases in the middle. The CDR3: CASSFLGADTQYF. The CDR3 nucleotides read TGTGCCAGCAGCTTCCTTGGGGCAGATACGCAGTATTTT.

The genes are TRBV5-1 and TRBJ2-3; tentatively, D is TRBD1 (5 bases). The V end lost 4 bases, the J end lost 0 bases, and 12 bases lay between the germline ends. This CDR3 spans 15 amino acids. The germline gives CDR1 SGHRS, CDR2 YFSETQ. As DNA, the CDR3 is TGCGCCAGCAGCGTTGCAGGGATTAGCACAGATACGCAGTATTTT. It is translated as CASSVAGISTDTQYF. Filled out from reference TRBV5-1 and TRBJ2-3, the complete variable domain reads KAGVTQTPRYLIKTRGQQVTLSCSPISGHRSVSWYQQTPGQGLQFLFEYFSETQRNKGNFPGRFSGRQFSNSRSEMNVSTLELGDSALYLCASSVAGISTDTQYFGPGTRLTVL.

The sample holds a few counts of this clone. The chain's CDR3 is CASSLGASGGQQETQYF. The CDR3, as DNA: TGTGCCAGCAGCTTAGGGGCTAGCGGGGGGCAACAAGAGACCCAGTACTTC. The chain carries TRBV11-2 and TRBJ2-5; 11 nucleotides match TRBD2. Germline V gives CDR1 SGHAT, CDR2 FQNNGV. J was trimmed by 2 bases and V by 1 base; bases with no gene match: 6. This CDR3 has 17 amino acids.

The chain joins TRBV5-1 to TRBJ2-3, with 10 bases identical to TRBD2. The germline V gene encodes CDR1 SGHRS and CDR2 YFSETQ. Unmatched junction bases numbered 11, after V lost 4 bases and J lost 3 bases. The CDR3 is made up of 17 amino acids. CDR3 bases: TGCGCCAGCAGCCGTCTCGCCAGCGGGGGGGCGACAGATACGCAGTATTTT. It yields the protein CASSRLASGGATDTQYF.

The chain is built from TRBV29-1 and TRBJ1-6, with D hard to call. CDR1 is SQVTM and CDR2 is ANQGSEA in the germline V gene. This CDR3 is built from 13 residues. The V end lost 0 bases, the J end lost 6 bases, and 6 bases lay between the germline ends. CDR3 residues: CSVEETANSPLHF. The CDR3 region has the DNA TGCAGCGTTGAAGAAACCGCTAATTCACCCCTCCACTTT.

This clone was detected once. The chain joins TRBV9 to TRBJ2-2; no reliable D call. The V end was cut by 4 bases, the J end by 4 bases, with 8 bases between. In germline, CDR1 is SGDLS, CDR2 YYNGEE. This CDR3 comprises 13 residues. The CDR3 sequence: CASSPQVTGELFF. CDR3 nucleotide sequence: TGTGCCAGCAGCCCCCAGGTCACCGGGGAGCTGTTTTTT.

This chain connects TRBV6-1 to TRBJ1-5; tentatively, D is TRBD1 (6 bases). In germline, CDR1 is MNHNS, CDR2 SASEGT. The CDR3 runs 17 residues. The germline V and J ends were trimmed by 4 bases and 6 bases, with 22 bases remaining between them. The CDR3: CASSVLDSITYGQPQHF. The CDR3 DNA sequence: TGTGCCAGCAGTGTTCTGGACAGTATTACATATGGTCAGCCCCAGCATTTT.

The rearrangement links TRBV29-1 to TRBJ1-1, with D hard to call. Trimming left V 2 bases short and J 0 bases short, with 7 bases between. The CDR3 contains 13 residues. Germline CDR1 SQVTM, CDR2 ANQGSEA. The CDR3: CSVEPEMNTEAFF. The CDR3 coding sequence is TGCAGCGTTGAACCAGAGATGAACACTGAAGCTTTCTTT.

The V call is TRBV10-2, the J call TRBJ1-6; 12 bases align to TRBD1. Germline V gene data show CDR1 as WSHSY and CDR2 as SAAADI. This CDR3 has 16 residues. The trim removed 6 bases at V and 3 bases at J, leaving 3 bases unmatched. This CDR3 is CASSGTGGFYNSPLHF. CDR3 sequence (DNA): TGCGCCAGCAGCGGGACAGGGGGCTTCTATAATTCACCCCTCCACTTT.

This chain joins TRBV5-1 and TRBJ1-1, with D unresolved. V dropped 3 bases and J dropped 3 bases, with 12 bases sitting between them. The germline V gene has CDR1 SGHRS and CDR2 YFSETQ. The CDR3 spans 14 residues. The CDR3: CASSYLTEDTEAFF. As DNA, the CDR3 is TGCGCCAGCAGCTACCTAACAGAGGACACTGAAGCTTTCTTT.

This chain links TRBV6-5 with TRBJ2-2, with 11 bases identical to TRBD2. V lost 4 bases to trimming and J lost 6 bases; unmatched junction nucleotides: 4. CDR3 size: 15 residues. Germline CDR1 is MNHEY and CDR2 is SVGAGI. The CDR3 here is CASSSPSGGPGELFF. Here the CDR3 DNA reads TGTGCCAGCAGTTCTCCTAGCGGGGGGCCCGGGGAGCTGTTTTTT.

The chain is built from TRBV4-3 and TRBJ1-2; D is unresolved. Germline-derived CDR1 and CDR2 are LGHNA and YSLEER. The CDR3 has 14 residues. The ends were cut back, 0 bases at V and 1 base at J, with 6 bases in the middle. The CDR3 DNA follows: TGCGCCAGCAGCCAAGAGTCCCGTAACTATGGCTACACCTTC. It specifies CASSQESRNYGYTF.

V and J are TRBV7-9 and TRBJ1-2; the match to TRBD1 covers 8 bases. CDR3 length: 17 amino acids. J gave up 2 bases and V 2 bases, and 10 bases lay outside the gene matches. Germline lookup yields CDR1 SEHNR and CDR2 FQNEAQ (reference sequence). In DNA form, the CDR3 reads TGTGCCAGCAGCTTACCCACGGCGCAGGGGGCGAACTATGGCTACACCTTC. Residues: CASSLPTAQGANYGYTF.

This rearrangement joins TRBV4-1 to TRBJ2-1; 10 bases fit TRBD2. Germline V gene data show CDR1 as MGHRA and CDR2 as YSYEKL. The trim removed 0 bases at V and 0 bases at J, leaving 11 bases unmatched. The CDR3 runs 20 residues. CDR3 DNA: TGCGCCAGCAGCCAAGAGAGCCTAGCGGGGGCCACTAGCTCCTACAATGAGCAGTTCTTC. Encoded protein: CASSQESLAGATSSYNEQFF.

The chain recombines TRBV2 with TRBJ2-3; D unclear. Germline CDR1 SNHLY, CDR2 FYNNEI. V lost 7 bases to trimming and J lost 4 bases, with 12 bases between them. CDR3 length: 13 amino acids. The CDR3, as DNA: TGTGCCAGCACCATTTTAAGGGCAGATACGCAGTATTTT. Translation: CASTILRADTQYF.

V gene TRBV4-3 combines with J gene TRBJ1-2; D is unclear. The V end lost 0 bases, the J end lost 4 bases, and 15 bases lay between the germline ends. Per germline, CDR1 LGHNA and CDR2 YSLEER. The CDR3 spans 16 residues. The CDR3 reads CASSQDGDGELYGYTF. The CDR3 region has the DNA TGCGCCAGCAGCCAAGATGGAGACGGAGAACTCTATGGCTACACCTTC.